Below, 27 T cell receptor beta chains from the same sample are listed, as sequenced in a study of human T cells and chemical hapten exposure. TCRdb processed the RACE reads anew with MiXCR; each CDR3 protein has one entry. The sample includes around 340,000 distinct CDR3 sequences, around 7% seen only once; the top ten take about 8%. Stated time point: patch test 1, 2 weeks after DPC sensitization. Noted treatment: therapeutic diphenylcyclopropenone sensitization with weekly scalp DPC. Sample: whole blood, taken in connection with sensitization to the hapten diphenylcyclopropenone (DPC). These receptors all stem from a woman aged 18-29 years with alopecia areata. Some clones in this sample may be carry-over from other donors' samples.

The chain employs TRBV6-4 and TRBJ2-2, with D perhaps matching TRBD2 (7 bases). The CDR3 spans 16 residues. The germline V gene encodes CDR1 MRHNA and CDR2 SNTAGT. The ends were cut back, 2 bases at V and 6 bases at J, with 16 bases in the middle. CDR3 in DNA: TGTGCCAGCAGTGACCCGTTACCCGGGGGGCCCGGGGAGCTGTTTTTT. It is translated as CASSDPLPGGPGELFF.

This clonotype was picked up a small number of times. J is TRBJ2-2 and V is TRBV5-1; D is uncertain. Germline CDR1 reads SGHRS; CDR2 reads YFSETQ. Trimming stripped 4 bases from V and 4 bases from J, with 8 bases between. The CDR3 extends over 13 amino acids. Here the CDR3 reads CASSGQSTGELFF. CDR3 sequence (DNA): TGCGCCAGCAGCGGCCAGTCCACCGGGGAGCTGTTTTTT. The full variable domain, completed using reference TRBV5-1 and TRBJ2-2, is KAGVTQTPRYLIKTRGQQVTLSCSPISGHRSVSWYQQTPGQGLQFLFEYFSETQRNKGNFPGRFSGRQFSNSRSEMNVSTLELGDSALYLCASSGQSTGELFFGEGSRLTVL.

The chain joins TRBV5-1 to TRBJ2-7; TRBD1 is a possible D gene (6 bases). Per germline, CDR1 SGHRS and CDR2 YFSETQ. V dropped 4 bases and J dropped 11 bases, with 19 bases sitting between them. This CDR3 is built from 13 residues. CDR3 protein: CASSAGTPPTEYF. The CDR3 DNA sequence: TGCGCCAGCAGCGCCGGGACACCGCCAACGGAGTACTTC.

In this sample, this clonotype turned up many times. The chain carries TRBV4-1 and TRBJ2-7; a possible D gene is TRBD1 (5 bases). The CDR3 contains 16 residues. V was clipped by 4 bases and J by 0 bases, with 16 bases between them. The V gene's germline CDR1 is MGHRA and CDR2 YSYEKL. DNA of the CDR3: TGCGCCAGCAGCCCGATCCGGACAATTTCCTCCTACGAGCAGTACTTC. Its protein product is CASSPIRTISSYEQYF.

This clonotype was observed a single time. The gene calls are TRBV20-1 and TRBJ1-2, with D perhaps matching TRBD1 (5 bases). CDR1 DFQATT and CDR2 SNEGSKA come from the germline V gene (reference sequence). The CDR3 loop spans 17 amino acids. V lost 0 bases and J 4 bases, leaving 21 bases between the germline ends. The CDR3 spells CSARDLMTVSTLYGYTF. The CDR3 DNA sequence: TGCAGTGCTAGAGATCTCATGACAGTCTCCACCCTCTATGGCTACACCTTC.

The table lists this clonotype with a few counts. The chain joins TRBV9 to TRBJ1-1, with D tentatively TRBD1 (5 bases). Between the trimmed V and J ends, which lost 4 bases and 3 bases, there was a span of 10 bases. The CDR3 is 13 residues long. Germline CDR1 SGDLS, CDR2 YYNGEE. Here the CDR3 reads CASSQGMDTEAFF. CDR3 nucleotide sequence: TGTGCCAGCAGCCAGGGTATGGACACTGAAGCTTTCTTT.

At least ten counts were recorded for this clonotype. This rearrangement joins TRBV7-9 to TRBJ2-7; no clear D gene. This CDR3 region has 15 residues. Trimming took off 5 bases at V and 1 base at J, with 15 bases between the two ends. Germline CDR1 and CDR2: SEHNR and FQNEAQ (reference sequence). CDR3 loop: CASSPGSAMSYEQYF. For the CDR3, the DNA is TGTGCCAGCAGCCCTGGCTCGGCTATGTCCTACGAGCAGTACTTC.

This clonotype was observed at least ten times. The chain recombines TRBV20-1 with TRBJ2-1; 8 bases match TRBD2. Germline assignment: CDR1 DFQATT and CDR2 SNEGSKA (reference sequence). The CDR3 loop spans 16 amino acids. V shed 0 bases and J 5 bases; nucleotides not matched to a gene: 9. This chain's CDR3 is CSARDYQRGLNNEQFF. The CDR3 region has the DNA TGCAGTGCTAGAGATTATCAGCGGGGGCTCAACAATGAGCAGTTCTTC.

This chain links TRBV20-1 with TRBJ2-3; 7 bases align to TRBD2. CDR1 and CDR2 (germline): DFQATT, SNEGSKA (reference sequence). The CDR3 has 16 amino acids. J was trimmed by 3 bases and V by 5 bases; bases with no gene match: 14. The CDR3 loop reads CSASLSWGGKTDTQYF. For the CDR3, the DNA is TGCAGTGCTTCCTTGTCTTGGGGGGGGAAGACAGATACGCAGTATTTT.

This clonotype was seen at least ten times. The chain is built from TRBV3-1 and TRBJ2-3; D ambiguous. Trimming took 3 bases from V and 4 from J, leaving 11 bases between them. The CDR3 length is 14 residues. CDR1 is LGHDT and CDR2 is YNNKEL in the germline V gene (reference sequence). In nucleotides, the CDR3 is TGTGCCAGCAGCCAGCTACTCGTCGCAGATACGCAGTATTTT. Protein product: CASSQLLVADTQYF.

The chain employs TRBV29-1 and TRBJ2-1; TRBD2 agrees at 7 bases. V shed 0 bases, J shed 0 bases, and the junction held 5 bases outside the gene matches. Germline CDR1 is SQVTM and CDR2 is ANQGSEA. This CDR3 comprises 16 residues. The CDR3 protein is CSVEDRSGASYNEQFF. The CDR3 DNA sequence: TGCAGCGTTGAAGATCGGAGCGGGGCCTCCTACAATGAGCAGTTCTTC.

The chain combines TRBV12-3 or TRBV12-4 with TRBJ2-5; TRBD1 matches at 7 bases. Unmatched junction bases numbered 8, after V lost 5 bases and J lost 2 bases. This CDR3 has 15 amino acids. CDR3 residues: CASSRTGTAQETQYF. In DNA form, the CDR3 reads TGTGCCAGCAGTAGGACCGGGACAGCACAAGAGACCCAGTACTTC.

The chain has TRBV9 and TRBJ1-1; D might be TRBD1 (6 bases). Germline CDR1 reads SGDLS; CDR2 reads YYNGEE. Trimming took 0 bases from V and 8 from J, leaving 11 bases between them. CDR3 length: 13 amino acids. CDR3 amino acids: CASSVDGGREAFF. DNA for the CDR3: TGTGCCAGCAGCGTAGACGGGGGGCGCGAAGCTTTCTTT.

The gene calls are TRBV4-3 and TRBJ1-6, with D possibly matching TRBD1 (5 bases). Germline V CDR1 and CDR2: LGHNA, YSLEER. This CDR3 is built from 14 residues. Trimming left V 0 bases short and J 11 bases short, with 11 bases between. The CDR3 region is CASSQDRVWTPLHF. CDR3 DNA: TGCGCCAGCAGCCAAGACAGGGTCTGGACACCCCTCCACTTT.

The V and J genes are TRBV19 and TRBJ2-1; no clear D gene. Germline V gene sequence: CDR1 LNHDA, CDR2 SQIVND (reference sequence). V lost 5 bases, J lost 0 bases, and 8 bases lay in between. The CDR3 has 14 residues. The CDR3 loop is CASSLIASYNEQFF. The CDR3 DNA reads TGTGCCAGTAGTCTAATCGCCTCCTACAATGAGCAGTTCTTC.

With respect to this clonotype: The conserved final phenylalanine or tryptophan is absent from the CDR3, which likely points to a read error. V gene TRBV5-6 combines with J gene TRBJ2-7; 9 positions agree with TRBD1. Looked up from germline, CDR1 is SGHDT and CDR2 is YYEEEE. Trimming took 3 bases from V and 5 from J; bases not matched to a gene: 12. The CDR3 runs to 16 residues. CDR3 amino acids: CASSSGRDRVKNEQYL. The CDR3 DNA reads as TGTGCCAGCAGCTCGGGCCGGGACAGGGTAAAGAACGAGCAGTACTTA.

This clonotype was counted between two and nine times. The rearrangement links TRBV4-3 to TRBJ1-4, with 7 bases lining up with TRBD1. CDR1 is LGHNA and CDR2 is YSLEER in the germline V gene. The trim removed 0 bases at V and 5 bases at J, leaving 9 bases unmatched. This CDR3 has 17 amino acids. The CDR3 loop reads CASSQDYGGGSNEKLFF. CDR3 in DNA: TGCGCCAGCAGCCAAGATTATGGAGGGGGCTCGAATGAAAAACTGTTTTTT.

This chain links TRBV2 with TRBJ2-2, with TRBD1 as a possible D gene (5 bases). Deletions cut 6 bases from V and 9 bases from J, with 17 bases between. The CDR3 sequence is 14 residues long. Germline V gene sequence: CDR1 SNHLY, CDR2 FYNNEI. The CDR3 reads CASRIGVGGRELFF. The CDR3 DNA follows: TGTGCCAGCAGGATAGGGGTGGGTGGCCGGGAGCTGTTTTTT. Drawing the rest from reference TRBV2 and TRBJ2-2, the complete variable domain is EPEVTQTPSHQVTQMGQEVILRCVPISNHLYFYWYRQILGQKVEFLVSFYNNEISEKSEIFDDQFSVERPDGSNFTLKIRSTKLEDSAMYFCASRIGVGGRELFFGEGSRLTVL.

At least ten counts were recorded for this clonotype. This CDR3 reads CASSLAPIRTGTYEQYF. The CDR3 region has the DNA TGTGCCAGCAGCTTAGCCCCCATTAGAACAGGGACCTACGAGCAGTACTTC. The chain carries TRBV7-6 and TRBJ2-7; the D gene is possibly TRBD1 (6 bases). Trimming removed 0 bases at V and 2 bases at J, with 17 bases between. CDR3 length equals 17 residues. Germline lookup yields CDR1 SGHVS and CDR2 FNYEAQ.

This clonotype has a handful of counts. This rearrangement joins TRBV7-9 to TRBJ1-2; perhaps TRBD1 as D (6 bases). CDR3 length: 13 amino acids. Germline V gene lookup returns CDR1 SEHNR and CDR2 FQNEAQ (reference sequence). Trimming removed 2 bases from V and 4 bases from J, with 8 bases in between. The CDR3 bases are TGTGCCAGCAGCTTAAGGACAGCCTATGGCTACACCTTC. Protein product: CASSLRTAYGYTF.

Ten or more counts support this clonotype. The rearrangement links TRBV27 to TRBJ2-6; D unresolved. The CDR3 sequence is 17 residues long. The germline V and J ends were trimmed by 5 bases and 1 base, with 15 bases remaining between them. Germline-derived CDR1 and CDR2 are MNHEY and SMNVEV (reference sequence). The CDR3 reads CASSPTGESSGANVLTF. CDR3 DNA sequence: TGTGCCAGCAGTCCGACCGGCGAGTCGTCTGGGGCCAACGTCCTGACTTTC.

The CDR3 DNA is TGTGCCAGCAGTGGGACAGGGGGTCAGCCCCAGCATTTT. This sequence encodes CASSGTGGQPQHF. The chain is built from TRBV12-3 or TRBV12-4 and TRBJ1-5; 11 nucleotides line up with TRBD1. J lost 6 bases, V lost 5 bases, and 0 bases had no gene match. This CDR3 has 13 amino acids.

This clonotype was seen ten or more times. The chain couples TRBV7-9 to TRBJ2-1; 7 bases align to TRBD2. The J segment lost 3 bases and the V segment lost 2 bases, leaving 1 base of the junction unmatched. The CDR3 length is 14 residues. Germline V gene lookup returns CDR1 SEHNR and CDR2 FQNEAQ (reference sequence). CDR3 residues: CASSLPGGYNEQFF. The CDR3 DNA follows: TGTGCCAGCAGCTTACCGGGGGGCTACAATGAGCAGTTCTTC.

CDR3: CASIKPAGGTQYF. CDR3 DNA sequence: TGTGCCAGCATAAAGCCAGCGGGAGGTACGCAGTATTTT. The V call is TRBV28, the J call TRBJ2-3; 9 nucleotides match TRBD2. Per germline, CDR1 MDHEN and CDR2 SYDVKM. Trimming took 7 bases from V and 8 from J; bases not matched to a gene: 7. The CDR3 covers 13 residues. Filled out from reference TRBV28 and TRBJ2-3, the complete variable domain reads DVKVTQSSRYLVKRTGEKVFLECVQDMDHENMFWYRQDPGLGLRLIYFSYDVKMKEKGDIPEGYSVSREKKERFSLILESASTNQTSMYLCASIKPAGGTQYFGPGTRLTVL.

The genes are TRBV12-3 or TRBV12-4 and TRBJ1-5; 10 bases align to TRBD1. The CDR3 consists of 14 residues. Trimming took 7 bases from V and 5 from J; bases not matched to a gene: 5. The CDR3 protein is CASNPGQGYQPQHF. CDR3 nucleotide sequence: TGTGCCAGCAACCCGGGACAGGGGTATCAGCCCCAGCATTTT.

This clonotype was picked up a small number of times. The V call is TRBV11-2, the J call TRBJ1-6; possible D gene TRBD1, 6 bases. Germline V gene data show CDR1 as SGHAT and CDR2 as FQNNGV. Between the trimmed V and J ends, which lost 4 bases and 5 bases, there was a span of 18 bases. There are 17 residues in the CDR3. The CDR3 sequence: CASSSQSQGRHNSPLHF. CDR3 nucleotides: TGTGCCAGCAGCTCGCAATCACAGGGCCGTCATAATTCACCCCTCCACTTT.

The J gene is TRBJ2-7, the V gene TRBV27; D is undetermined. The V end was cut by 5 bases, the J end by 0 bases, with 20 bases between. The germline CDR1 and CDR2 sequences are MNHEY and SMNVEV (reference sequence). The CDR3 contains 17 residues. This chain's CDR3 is CASSPSLTETYSYEQYF. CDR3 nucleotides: TGTGCCAGCAGTCCATCCCTCACAGAAACCTACTCCTACGAGCAGTACTTC.